This passage covers 6 T cell receptor beta chains from one sample sequenced in a study of cytomegalovirus exposure and HLA in healthy donors. With 60 Vbeta and 13 Jbeta primers, the PCR was carried out. Measured with immunoSEQ multiplex PCR; TCRdb has only the in-frame clones, and not every one. The sample consists of about 160,000 clones, roughly 79% of them appearing once. Sequencing input: PBMCs. The source of these receptors is a man aged 18 to 29 in good health and CMV-seropositive.

The chain couples TRBV29-1 to TRBJ1-5, with D perhaps TRBD1 (5 bases). This CDR3 spans 14 amino acids. CDR1 and CDR2 (germline): SQVTM, ANQGSEA. V was shortened by 5 bases and J by 0 bases, with 11 bases between the two germline ends. The CDR3 DNA follows: TGCAGCGTTAGGACACAAAATAGCAATCAGCCCCAGCATTTT. Protein product: CSVRTQNSNQPQHF.

This clone was detected a few times. The chain carries TRBV7-9 and TRBJ1-3, with D unresolved. Deletions cut 2 bases from V and 0 bases from J, with 11 bases between. Germline loops: CDR1 SEHNR, CDR2 FQNEAQ (reference sequence). This CDR3 has 16 residues. The CDR3 DNA reads TGTGCCAGCAGCTTATCTCACAGAGTCTCTGGAAACACCATATATTTT. Its protein product is CASSLSHRVSGNTIYF.

The V gene is TRBV4-3, the J gene TRBJ2-1; TRBD2 is a possible D gene (6 bases). The germline V and J ends were trimmed by 1 base and 0 bases, with 10 bases remaining between them. Per the germline V gene, CDR1 is LGHNA and CDR2 is YSLEER. The CDR3 loop spans 16 amino acids. The CDR3 region has the DNA TGCGCCAGCAGCCAAGCAACGGGACTCTCCTACAATGAGCAGTTCTTC. Its protein product is CASSQATGLSYNEQFF.

This clone has only a few counts. This rearrangement joins TRBV25-1 to TRBJ1-1; tentative D call: TRBD1 (6 bases). CDR1 MGHDK and CDR2 SYGVNS come from the germline V gene. Trimming pared 8 bases from V and 5 bases from J, leaving 15 bases between. The CDR3 contains 13 residues. This CDR3 reads CASGGQGVTEAFF. CDR3 in DNA: TGTGCCAGCGGGGGCCAGGGTGTTACTGAAGCTTTCTTT. The full variable domain, rest sourced from reference TRBV25-1 and TRBJ1-1, is EADIYQTPRYLVIGTGKKITLECSQTMGHDKMYWYQQDPGMELHLIHYSYGVNSTEKGDLSSESTVSRIRTEHFPLTLESARPSHTSQYLCASGGQGVTEAFFGQGTRLTVV.

As to this clone: A much larger clone is a single base away; this may be a read error. The V and J genes are TRBV6-6 and TRBJ1-1, with D unclear. This CDR3 comprises 13 residues. Looked up from germline, CDR1 is MNHNY and CDR2 is SVGAGI (reference sequence). V lost 4 bases, J lost 0 bases, and 6 bases lay in between. The CDR3 is CASSSQVNTEAFF. DNA of the CDR3: TGTGCCAGCAGTTCCCAGGTGAACACTGAAGCTTTCTTT.

This chain connects TRBV28 to TRBJ1-5; no firm D call. Germline CDR1 MDHEN, CDR2 SYDVKM. V was trimmed by 3 bases and J by 3 bases, leaving 9 bases between them. The CDR3 has 14 amino acids. CDR3 DNA sequence: TGTGCCAGCAGTTTGAGGTGGAACAATCAGCCCCAGCATTTT. This codes for CASSLRWNNQPQHF. Based on the CDR3 plus reference TRBV28 and TRBJ1-5, the full variable domain is DVKVTQSSRYLVKRTGEKVFLECVQDMDHENMFWYRQDPGLGLRLIYFSYDVKMKEKGDIPEGYSVSREKKERFSLILESASTNQTSMYLCASSLRWNNQPQHFGDGTRLSIL.